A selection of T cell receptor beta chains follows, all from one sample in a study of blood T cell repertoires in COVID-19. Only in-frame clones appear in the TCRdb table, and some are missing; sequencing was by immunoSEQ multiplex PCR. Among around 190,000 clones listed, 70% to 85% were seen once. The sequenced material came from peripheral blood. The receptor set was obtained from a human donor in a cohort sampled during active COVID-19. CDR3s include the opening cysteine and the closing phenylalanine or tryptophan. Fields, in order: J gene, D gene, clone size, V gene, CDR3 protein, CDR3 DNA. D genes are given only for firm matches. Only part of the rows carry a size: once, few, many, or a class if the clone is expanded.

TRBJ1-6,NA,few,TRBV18,CASSPRDKTLHF,TGTGCCAGCTCACCAAGGGACAAGACCCTCCACTTT
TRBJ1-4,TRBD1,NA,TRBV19,CASSTGYRGLREKLFF,TGTGCCAGTAGTACGGGCTACAGGGGGCTCAGGGAAAAACTGTTTTTT
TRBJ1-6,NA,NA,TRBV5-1,CASSPEGSPLHF,TGCGCCAGCAGCCCCGAGGGATCACCCCTCCACTTT
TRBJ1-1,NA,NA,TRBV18,CASSPIGNTEAFF,TGTGCCAGCTCACCAATCGGGAACACTGAAGCTTTCTTT
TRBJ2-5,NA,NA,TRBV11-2,CASSLGGIQEETQYF,TGTGCCAGCAGCTTAGGCGGGATCCAGGAAGAGACCCAGTACTTC
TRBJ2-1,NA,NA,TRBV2,CASSQGPNYNEQFF,TGTGCCAGCAGCCAGGGGCCAAACTACAATGAGCAGTTCTTC
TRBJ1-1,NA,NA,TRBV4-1,CASSQDRVMGRDTEAFF,TGCGCCAGCAGCCAAGATAGGGTAATGGGCAGGGACACTGAAGCTTTCTTT
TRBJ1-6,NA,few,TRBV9,CASSVGTGLGSPLHF,TGTGCCAGCAGCGTGGGAACAGGCCTGGGGTCACCCCTCCACTTT
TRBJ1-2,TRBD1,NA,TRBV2,CASGTDRVGNYGYTF,TGTGCCAGCGGTACAGACAGGGTAGGGAACTATGGCTACACCTTC
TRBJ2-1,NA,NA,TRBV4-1,CASSQDSVYLNEQFF,TGCGCCAGCAGCCAAGATTCGGTCTACTTGAATGAGCAGTTCTTC
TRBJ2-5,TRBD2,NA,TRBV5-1,CASSLVGSGGLGETQYF,TGCGCCAGCAGCTTGGTTGGTAGCGGGGGGCTCGGGGAGACCCAGTACTTC
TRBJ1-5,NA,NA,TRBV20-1,CSASSGVIQPQHF,TGCAGTGCTAGTTCAGGGGTCATCCAGCCCCAGCATTTT
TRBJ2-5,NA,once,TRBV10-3,CAISESRGAQETQYF,TGTGCCATCAGTGAGTCTCGGGGAGCCCAAGAGACCCAGTACTTC